The 6 T cell receptor beta chains below come from one sample, sequenced in a study of shared clonotypes between healthy human individuals. Some clones are missing from TCRdb's copy, which holds only in-frame ones; the method was immunoSEQ multiplex PCR. The sample comprises some 2,000,000 clones, roughly 94% of which are singletons, and more than 0.1% rests with the top ten. The material sequenced was naive CD4+ T cells sorted from blood. Described subset: CD45RA+ positively selected. The receptors come from a man aged 18 to 35 in good health.

This clone was seen a single time. The chain has TRBV5-1 and TRBJ1-2; 7 bases line up with TRBD1. The CDR3 covers 15 residues. V lost 4 bases, J lost 3 bases, and 9 bases stayed unmatched. Germline assignment: CDR1 SGHRS and CDR2 YFSETQ. The CDR3 bases are TGCGCCAGCAGCCCACAGGGGTTCCACGACTATGGCTACACCTTC. Amino acid sequence: CASSPQGFHDYGYTF.

CDR3 DNA: TGCGCCAGCAGCCAAAGGGACAGAGTATACAATGAGCAGTTCTTC. This gives the protein CASSQRDRVYNEQFF. The chain is built from TRBV4-1 and TRBJ2-1; 7 nucleotides agree with TRBD1. The CDR3 loop spans 15 amino acids. Germline assignment: CDR1 MGHRA and CDR2 YSYEKL. V lost 2 bases, J lost 4 bases, and 5 bases stayed unmatched.

The chain couples TRBV4-1 to TRBJ2-3, with 12 bases that match TRBD2. Germline V gene data show CDR1 as MGHRA and CDR2 as YSYEKL. CDR3 length: 14 residues. Trimming removed 4 bases from V and 8 bases from J; junction bases left unmatched: 4. The CDR3 region has the DNA TGCGCCAGCAGCCCTAGCGGGGGGGCGGGTACGCAGTATTTT. Translating it yields CASSPSGGAGTQYF.

The V call is TRBV7-9, the J call TRBJ2-3, with D perhaps TRBD2 (5 bases). V was shortened by 0 bases and J by 6 bases, with 10 bases between the two germline ends. The CDR3 length is 14 residues. The germline CDR1 and CDR2 sequences are SEHNR and FQNEAQ (reference sequence). CDR3 region: CASSLATLADTQYF. The CDR3 coding sequence is TGTGCCAGCAGCTTAGCCACCTTAGCGGATACGCAGTATTTT.

The V and J genes are TRBV21-1 and TRBJ2-7; TRBD1 is the table's D call and was not checked against the DNA. TRBV21-1 is a pseudogene segment. CDR3 length: 15 amino acids. The CDR3 DNA sequence: TGTGCCAGCAGCCCTGAGGCAAGGGGATCCCACGAGCAGTACTTC. This encodes CASSPEARGSHEQYF.

The chain carries TRBV5-1 and TRBJ1-1; D unclear. The CDR3 length is 14 residues. V shed 2 bases and J shed 6 bases, with 14 bases lying between them. The germline V gene has CDR1 SGHRS and CDR2 YFSETQ. For the CDR3, the DNA is TGCGCCAGCAGCTTTAGGTCCGGCTCGGCTGAAGCTTTCTTT. This sequence encodes CASSFRSGSAEAFF.